The 25 T cell receptor beta chains presented below share a single source sample, sequenced in a study of Ad26.COV2.S vaccination and SARS-CoV-2 variants. Repertoires were generated with immunoSEQ multiplex PCR, while TCRdb's copy carries only in-frame clones and drops some. The profile shows about 350,000 clones, around nine tenths of them singletons. Treatment: some 19 received Ad26.COV2.S at low or high dose, single or two shots; about 5 received placebo; per-sample allocation not given. After the first vaccine or placebo injection, samples were drawn on day 63. This sample comprised peripheral blood, obtained in a trial of Ad26.COV2.S vaccine versus placebo. Receptor source: a person aged 18 to 65 who received the Ad26.COV2.S COVID-19 vaccine or a placebo.

CDR3 sequence: CASSLTLNTYTEAFF. The CDR3 nucleotides are TGTGCCAGCAGCTTAACCCTGAACACCTACACTGAAGCTTTCTTT. The V gene is TRBV7-8, the J gene TRBJ1-1; D is ambiguous. Germline lookup yields CDR1 SGHVS and CDR2 FQNEAQ. This CDR3 contains 15 residues. Trimming took off 2 bases at V and 3 bases at J, with 13 bases between the two ends.

The gene calls are TRBV19 and TRBJ2-1; 7 nucleotides line up with TRBD1. V shed 5 bases and J 2 bases; nucleotides not matched to a gene: 12. The CDR3 has 17 amino acids. Germline V lookup: CDR1 LNHDA, CDR2 SQIVND (reference sequence). The CDR3 here is CASSGRYGTETYNEQFF. The CDR3 DNA sequence: TGTGCCAGTAGTGGACGATACGGGACAGAAACCTACAATGAGCAGTTCTTC.

The rearrangement uses TRBV6-5 and TRBJ2-5; TRBD2 aligns across 12 bases. CDR1 is MNHEY, CDR2 SVGAGI, per germline. The CDR3 has 15 amino acids. The trim removed 2 bases at V and 5 bases at J, leaving 3 bases unmatched. The CDR3 region has the DNA TGTGCCAGCAGTTACGCTAGCGGGGGGGAGGAGACCCAGTACTTC. This sequence encodes CASSYASGGEETQYF.

This clone has just one count. The chain has TRBV7-2 and TRBJ1-4; D gene unclear. Germline V gene data show CDR1 as SGHTA and CDR2 as FQGNSA. V shed 8 bases and J shed 5 bases, with 9 bases lying between them. CDR3 length: 12 residues. CDR3 nucleotide sequence: TGTGCCAGCGGAATTACGAATGAAAAACTGTTTTTT. This sequence encodes CASGITNEKLFF.

This chain connects TRBV7-9 to TRBJ2-7; 8 nucleotides match TRBD2. Germline assignment: CDR1 SEHNR and CDR2 FQNEAQ (reference sequence). After removal of 5 bases from V and 4 bases from J, the junction contained 10 bases not matched to a gene. The CDR3 has 15 amino acids. CDR3 sequence (DNA): TGTGCCAGCAGCCCGCAAATGGGCGGGGGGTACGAGCAGTACTTC. It specifies CASSPQMGGGYEQYF.

This chain joins TRBV29-1 and TRBJ2-3, with D perhaps given as TRBD1 or TRBD2 (5 bases each). This CDR3 comprises 11 residues. Trimming took off 0 bases at V and 14 bases at J, with 12 bases between the two ends. Germline assignment: CDR1 SQVTM and CDR2 ANQGSEA. CDR3 in amino acids: CSVEDLMGVYF. The CDR3 nucleotides are TGCAGCGTTGAAGATCTTATGGGGGTGTATTTT.

J is TRBJ1-6 and V is TRBV5-1; TRBD1 agrees at 9 bases. This CDR3 is built from 15 residues. Germline loops: CDR1 SGHRS, CDR2 YFSETQ. V shed 4 bases, J shed 7 bases, and the junction held 6 bases outside the gene matches. The CDR3 region is CASSAGDRANSPLHF. Written as DNA, the CDR3 is TGCGCCAGCAGCGCGGGGGACAGGGCCAATTCACCCCTCCACTTT.

In DNA form, the CDR3 reads TGTGCCAGCAGTTTACGGGGGGAACCTACTGAGCAGTACTTC. It translates to CASSLRGEPTEQYF. V and J are TRBV27 and TRBJ2-7; 7 nucleotides match TRBD2. There are 14 residues in the CDR3. J gave up 7 bases and V 2 bases, and 8 bases lay outside the gene matches. CDR1 MNHEY and CDR2 SMNVEV come from the germline V gene (reference sequence).

The chain has TRBV2 and TRBJ2-2; D could derive from TRBD1 or TRBD2 (5 bases each). Germline CDR1 SNHLY, CDR2 FYNNEI. V was cut by 5 bases and J by 4 bases, with 11 bases left in between. The CDR3 extends over 14 amino acids. The CDR3 DNA is TGTGCCAGCAGTTGGGACGGACCCACCGGGGAGCTGTTTTTT. Translating gives CASSWDGPTGELFF.

The genes are TRBV28 and TRBJ1-2; 7 nucleotides line up with TRBD1. The V and J ends lost 2 bases and 5 bases, in that order; junction bases with no gene match: 8. The CDR3 loop spans 15 amino acids. From germline, CDR1 is MDHEN and CDR2 SYDVKM. In DNA, the CDR3 is TGTGCCAGCAGTTTACAGGGGGGTGGGCGGTATGGCTACACCTTC. Protein: CASSLQGGGRYGYTF.

This clone is a singleton in its sample. The J gene is TRBJ2-1, the V gene TRBV13; no clear D gene. Trimming shortened V by 5 bases and J by 2 bases, and 7 bases separated the two germline ends. Germline V gene data show CDR1 as PRHDT and CDR2 as FYEKMQ (reference sequence). The CDR3 loop spans 13 amino acids. The CDR3 region is CASSLDTYNEQFF. Written as DNA, the CDR3 is TGTGCCAGCAGCCTTGACACCTACAATGAGCAGTTCTTC.

The rearrangement links TRBV9 to TRBJ2-7, with 7 bases lining up with TRBD1. Germline V CDR1 and CDR2: SGDLS, YYNGEE. This CDR3 region has 14 residues. With V trimmed by 0 bases and J by 1 base, 1 base remained unmatched. The CDR3 region has the DNA TGTGCCAGCAGCGTAGGCAGGGGGTCCTACGAGCAGTACTTC. This encodes CASSVGRGSYEQYF. The entire variable domain, with the rest obtained from reference TRBV9 and TRBJ2-7, is as follows: DSGVTQTPKHLITATGQRVTLRCSPRSGDLSVYWYQQSLDQGLQFLIQYYNGEERAKGNILERFSAQQFPDLHSELNLSSLELGDSALYFCASSVGRGSYEQYFGPGTRLTVT.

This chain joins TRBV10-3 and TRBJ2-3; weak D call: TRBD2 (5 bases). The germline CDR1 and CDR2 sequences are ENHRY and SYGVKD. This CDR3 contains 13 residues. V lost 11 bases and J lost 1, with 13 bases in between. CDR3 sequence reads: CASGRDGTDTQYF. CDR3 nucleotide sequence: TGTGCCTCCGGACGGGATGGCACAGATACGCAGTATTTT.

In DNA form, the CDR3 reads TGTGCCAGCAGCTCGACTAGTACAGATACGCAGTATTTT. Its protein is CASSSTSTDTQYF. This chain connects TRBV3-1 (or the pseudogene TRBV3-2) to TRBJ2-3; possibly TRBD2 for D (6 bases). Germline CDR1 LGHDT, CDR2 YNNKEL (reference sequence). The CDR3 extends over 13 amino acids. V shed 5 bases and J shed 3 bases, with 9 bases lying between them.

The chain couples TRBV18 to TRBJ2-7, with 12 bases matching TRBD2. This CDR3 is 16 amino acids long. After removal of 8 bases from V and 0 bases from J, the junction contained 8 bases not matched to a gene. Germline V gives CDR1 KGHSH, CDR2 LQKENI. CDR3 nucleotides: TGTGCCAGCCTGAAATCGACTAGCGGGAGCTCCTACGAGCAGTACTTC. It translates to CASLKSTSGSSYEQYF. Filled out from reference TRBV18 and TRBJ2-7, the complete variable domain reads NAGVMQNPRHLVRRRGQEARLRCSPMKGHSHVYWYRQLPEEGLKFMVYLQKENIIDESGMPKERFSAEFPKEGPSILRIQQVVRGDSAAYFCASLKSTSGSSYEQYFGPGTRLTVT.

The chain combines TRBV20-1 with TRBJ1-2, with 7 bases aligning to TRBD1. V was clipped by 3 bases and J by 8 bases; unmatched bases: 6. CDR1 is DFQATT, CDR2 SNEGSKA, per germline (reference sequence). The CDR3 runs 12 residues. CDR3 residues: CSASRQGVGYTF. The CDR3 DNA reads as TGCAGTGCTAGTCGACAGGGTGTCGGCTACACCTTC.

The genes are TRBV5-4 and TRBJ2-3; D perhaps matches TRBD2 (5 bases). CDR1 and CDR2 from the germline V gene are SGHNT and YYREEE (reference sequence). V lost 3 bases to trimming and J lost 4 bases, with 9 bases between them. The CDR3 extends over 13 amino acids. The DNA for the CDR3 is TGTGCCAGCAGCTACTCGGGGTCAGATACGCAGTATTTT. This codes for CASSYSGSDTQYF.

The DNA for the CDR3 is TGTGCCAGCAGCGCGGGACTAGCGGACTACAATGAGCAGTTCTTC. Amino acids: CASSAGLADYNEQFF. This chain joins TRBV9 and TRBJ2-1; 11 positions match TRBD2. The CDR3 has 15 amino acids. V dropped 3 bases and J dropped 3; count of bases not matched to a gene: 2. CDR1 is SGDLS, CDR2 YYNGEE, per germline.

The J gene is TRBJ2-7, the V gene TRBV30; D unresolved. This CDR3 is built from 14 residues. V lost 3 bases and J lost 2, with 14 bases in between. CDR1 is GTSNPN and CDR2 is SVGIG in the germline V gene (reference sequence). CDR3 sequence reads: CAWSAGGPTYEQYF. DNA of the CDR3: TGTGCCTGGAGCGCAGGCGGACCAACCTACGAGCAGTACTTC.

The chain combines TRBV19 with TRBJ2-2, with a possible D match to TRBD2 (5 bases). The CDR3 runs to 16 residues. Germline V CDR1 and CDR2: LNHDA, SQIVND (reference sequence). V gave up 3 bases and J gave up 7 bases, with 18 bases separating them. In DNA form, the CDR3 reads TGTGCCAGTAGTATGTCGCTAGCCAGACTCAACGGGGAGCTGTTTTTT. Its protein is CASSMSLARLNGELFF.

In its sample, this clone was seen once. The chain recombines TRBV9 with TRBJ2-7; no clear D. Per germline, CDR1 SGDLS and CDR2 YYNGEE. Trimming took off 0 bases at V and 3 bases at J, with 10 bases between the two ends. This CDR3 comprises 14 residues. CDR3 sequence: CASSVAAQSYEQYF. DNA for the CDR3: TGTGCCAGCAGCGTAGCTGCGCAGAGCTACGAGCAGTACTTC.

The chain recombines TRBV19 with TRBJ2-3, with 11 positions matching TRBD2. The CDR3 runs 17 residues. In germline, CDR1 is LNHDA, CDR2 SQIVND (reference sequence). After removal of 5 bases from V and 0 bases from J, the junction contained 7 bases not matched to a gene. The CDR3 reads CASSGGLAEPSTDTQYF. For the CDR3, the DNA is TGTGCCAGTAGTGGGGGACTAGCGGAGCCCAGCACAGATACGCAGTATTTT.

The CDR3 here is CASGPSEMVYEQYF. DNA of the CDR3: TGTGCCAGCGGCCCGAGCGAGATGGTCTACGAGCAGTACTTC. The V and J genes are TRBV6-5 and TRBJ2-7; D is undetermined. CDR3 length: 14 residues. Looked up from germline, CDR1 is MNHEY and CDR2 is SVGAGI. Trimming took off 8 bases at V and 3 bases at J, with 17 bases between the two ends.

A single count supports this clone. The chain couples TRBV7-8 to TRBJ2-7; TRBD1 might be the D (6 bases). The V end was cut by 3 bases, the J end by 4 bases, with 13 bases between. This CDR3 is built from 14 residues. Germline CDR1 and CDR2: SGHVS and FQNEAQ. CDR3 protein: CASSFLQGAYEQYF. The CDR3 DNA reads TGTGCCAGCAGCTTCCTACAGGGAGCTTACGAGCAGTACTTC.

The chain employs TRBV7-9 and TRBJ2-5; D may be TRBD2 (6 bases). This CDR3 comprises 14 residues. CDR1 SEHNR and CDR2 FQNEAQ come from the germline V gene (reference sequence). Trimming shortened V by 3 bases and J by 1 base, and 9 bases separated the two germline ends. DNA for the CDR3: TGTGCCAGCAGCTTGGAGGGGACCCAAGAGACCCAGTACTTC. Translated: CASSLEGTQETQYF.